One T cell receptor (beta chain) is described in this entry. Within the sample, other DNA sequences also encode this same CDR3. The data were obtained in a study of blood T cell repertoires in COVID-19. Study-wide background: PBMCs, B-cell-depleted T cells, or T cells provided the cDNA or gDNA that made up the material.

The data were produced by immunoSEQ multiplex PCR, yet TCRdb's version contains in-frame clones alone and is incomplete. The sample gives roughly 300,000 clones, more than 80% of which show up once; about 1.1% is in the top ten. Living in 24 US areas, the participants were between about 18 and 95 years of age. Participant-reported clinical history was the basis for cohort assignment. Cohort 3 recovery required two negative PCRs, clearance, or symptom resolution. The sequenced sample was PBMCs or T cells enriched from blood (not recorded which). The receptor comes from a woman aged 30 to 39 who had recovered from COVID-19.

The CDR3 DNA follows: TGTGCCAGCAGTTCTAGCGGGAAGGTCGGGGAGACCCAGTACTTC. Its protein product is CASSSSGKVGETQYF. The rearrangement uses TRBV7-2 and TRBJ2-5; the match to TRBD2 covers 9 bases. Germline loops: CDR1 SGHTA, CDR2 FQGNSA. The CDR3 consists of 15 residues. Trimming at V came to 6 bases and at J to 5 bases, leaving 10 bases not matched to a gene.